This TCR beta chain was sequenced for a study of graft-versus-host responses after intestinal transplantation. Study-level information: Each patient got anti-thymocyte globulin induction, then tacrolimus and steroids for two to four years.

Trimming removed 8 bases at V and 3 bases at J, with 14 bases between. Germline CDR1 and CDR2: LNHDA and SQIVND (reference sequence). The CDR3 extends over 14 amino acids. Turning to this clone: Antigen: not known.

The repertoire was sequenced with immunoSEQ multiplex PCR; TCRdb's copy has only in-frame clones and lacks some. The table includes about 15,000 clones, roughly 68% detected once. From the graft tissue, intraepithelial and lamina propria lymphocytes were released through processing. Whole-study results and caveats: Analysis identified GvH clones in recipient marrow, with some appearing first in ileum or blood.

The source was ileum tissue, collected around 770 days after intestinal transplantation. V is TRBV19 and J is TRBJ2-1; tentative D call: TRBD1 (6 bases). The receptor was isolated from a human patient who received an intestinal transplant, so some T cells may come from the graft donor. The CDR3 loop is CASARGQSYNEQFF. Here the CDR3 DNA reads TGTGCCAGTGCGCGCGGACAGAGCTACAATGAGCAGTTCTTC.